In its sample, the clone carrying this T cell receptor beta chain was seen a few times. Antigen unknown. The germline gives CDR1 SEHNR, CDR2 FQNEAQ (reference sequence). V was clipped by 2 bases and J by 7 bases, with 18 bases between them. This CDR3 region has 16 residues. This record comes from a study of T cells after yellow fever vaccination. Study observations and caveats: Boosting was followed by the reappearance of most primary-vaccination clones (approximately 97% CD4, about 90% CD8).

UMIs were added to TCR cDNA along with a universal primer site when it was made by 5'RACE template switching. MiXCR, run by TCRdb on the 5' RACE reads, gives a single entry per CDR3 protein. Here the sample spans roughly 520,000 distinct CDR3 sequences, just over 20% being singletons. Sequencing used PBMCs, obtained roughly 20 days after the first yellow fever vaccination. This chain uses TRBV7-9 with TRBJ2-1, with D possibly matching TRBD2 (7 bases). The source is a man between 18 and 35 years old who received the YFV17D yellow fever vaccine. CDR3 sequence: CASSLTNGGGWNEQFF. The CDR3 nucleotides read TGTGCCAGCAGCTTAACTAACGGCGGGGGCTGGAATGAGCAGTTCTTC.